The rows below give T cell receptor beta chains drawn from one sample of a study of identical twins. TCRdb passed the 5' RACE reads through MiXCR, listing each CDR3 protein once. This table has fewer than 250,000 distinct CDR3 sequences, roughly a tenth appearing once. The sequencing sample was made of memory (CD45RO+) T cells sorted from blood. These TCRs come from a woman younger than 35 in good health. Both conserved end residues are part of each CDR3. The order of the fields is J gene, D gene, V gene, clone size, CDR3 protein, CDR3 DNA. A D gene is named only where the DNA matches it firmly. Clone size is stated in some rows and not others, as once, few, many or a class when expanded.

>TRBJ2-5|NA|TRBV6-1|few
CASSPPHGRETQYF
TGTGCCAGCAGCCCCCCACATGGTAGAGAGACCCAGTACTTC
>TRBJ2-4|NA|TRBV5-1|few
CASSPPGTSGNIQYF
TGCGCCAGCAGCCCCCCGGGGACGAGTGGGAACATTCAGTACTTC
>TRBJ2-7|TRBD1|TRBV12-3/TRBV12-4|NA
CASSPNRGSSHEQYF
TGTGCCAGCAGTCCCAACAGGGGAAGTTCCCACGAGCAGTACTTC
>TRBJ1-2|NA|TRBV29-1|many
CSAPGAGNYGYTF
TGCAGCGCCCCGGGGGCAGGGAACTATGGCTACACCTTC
>TRBJ2-7|TRBD2|TRBV9|NA
CASSVGLAGSSVYEQYF
TGTGCCAGCAGCGTAGGCCTAGCGGGGAGTTCTGTTTACGAGCAGTACTTC
>TRBJ1-1|NA|TRBV3-1|few
CASSQTAEAFF
TGTGCCAGCAGCCAGACCGCAGAAGCTTTCTTT
>TRBJ2-7|TRBD1|TRBV5-6|many
CASSPITPDRGRYEQYF
TGTGCCAGCAGCCCTATAACACCCGACAGGGGCCGCTACGAGCAGTACTTC
>TRBJ1-2|NA|TRBV29-1|many
CSVDIGIRDYGYTF
TGCAGCGTTGATATAGGCATCAGGGACTATGGCTACACCTTC
>TRBJ2-1|TRBD1|TRBV18|NA
CASSPAGQDAREQFF
TGTGCCAGCTCACCCGCGGGACAGGACGCTCGTGAGCAGTTCTTC
>TRBJ2-4|TRBD2|TRBV7-9|NA
CASSPGGWGNIQYF
TGTGCCAGCAGCCCGGGGGGGTGGGGGAACATTCAGTACTTC
>TRBJ2-3|NA|TRBV12-3/TRBV12-4|many
CASSPTGTLADTQYF
TGTGCCAGCAGCCCGACAGGGACTTTAGCGGATACGCAGTATTTT
>TRBJ2-7|NA|TRBV27|many
CASKRLAGLSEQYF
TGTGCCAGCAAGCGGTTGGCAGGGCTTAGCGAGCAGTACTTC
>TRBJ1-3|NA|TRBV29-1|many
CSVTGRAGGNTIYF
TGCAGCGTTACAGGTCGAGCGGGTGGAAACACCATATATTTT
>TRBJ1-1|NA|TRBV11-2|NA
CASSYPGSSRAFF
TGTGCCAGCAGTTATCCAGGCTCTTCTCGAGCTTTCTTT
>TRBJ1-5|NA|TRBV20-1|many
CSARRGEDDQPQHF
TGCAGTGCTCGGAGGGGAGAAGACGATCAGCCCCAGCATTTT
>TRBJ2-7|TRBD2|TRBV11-2|few
CASAIPTMSGGALEQYF
TGTGCCAGCGCCATCCCGACTATGAGCGGGGGGGCCCTCGAGCAGTACTTC
>TRBJ2-7|NA|TRBV30|few
CAWRAVEGEGEQYF
TGTGCCTGGAGGGCCGTCGAGGGGGAGGGCGAGCAGTACTTC
>TRBJ1-4|NA|TRBV20-1|many
CSVSLTNEKLFF
TGCAGTGTATCCCTCACTAATGAAAAACTGTTTTTT
>TRBJ1-5|NA|TRBV18|NA
CASSPLAEQPQHF
TGTGCCAGCTCACCACTAGCAGAGCAGCCCCAGCATTTT
>TRBJ2-1|TRBD2|TRBV7-2|NA
CASSLAASGAYNEQFF
TGTGCCAGCAGCTTAGCGGCTAGCGGGGCCTACAATGAGCAGTTCTTC
>TRBJ2-3|TRBD1|TRBV29-1|NA
CSVDVDRGSSQPTDTQYF
TGCAGCGTCGATGTGGACAGGGGGTCCTCTCAACCCACAGATACGCAGTATTTT
>TRBJ2-7|TRBD2|TRBV6-5|once
CASSYGLAGSYEQYF
TGTGCCAGCAGTTACGGGCTAGCGGGAAGCTACGAGCAGTACTTC
>TRBJ2-1|TRBD2|TRBV5-1|many
CASSLELAGGFYNEQFF
TGCGCCAGCAGCTTGGAACTAGCGGGGGGGTTCTACAATGAGCAGTTCTTC
>TRBJ2-1|NA|TRBV12-3/TRBV12-4|NA
CASGLRGEQFF
TGTGCCAGCGGCCTCCGGGGTGAGCAGTTCTTC
>TRBJ1-1|TRBD1|TRBV20-1|many
CSAFTGDTEAFF
TGCAGTGCGTTTACAGGGGACACTGAAGCTTTCTTT
>TRBJ2-4|TRBD2|TRBV4-2|many
CASSQDLAGSNIQYF
TGTGCCAGCAGCCAAGATTTAGCGGGTTCAAACATTCAGTACTTC
>TRBJ2-1|NA|TRBV20-1|many
CSALKGVYNEQFF
TGCAGTGCCCTAAAGGGGGTCTACAATGAGCAGTTCTTC
>TRBJ1-2|NA|TRBV11-3|few
CASSPGPGFDYTF
TGTGCCAGCAGCCCAGGCCCCGGGTTTGACTACACCTTC
>TRBJ2-5|NA|TRBV20-1|NA
CSARDPSGMGETQYF
TGCAGTGCTAGAGATCCTTCAGGGATGGGCGAGACCCAGTACTTC
>TRBJ2-7|NA|TRBV20-1|many
CSARDPPGHSGNYEQYF
TGCAGTGCTAGAGATCCCCCCGGACATTCGGGAAACTACGAGCAGTACTTC
>TRBJ2-1|TRBD2|TRBV7-2|many
CASSPSGGPINEQFF
TGTGCCAGCAGCCCTAGCGGGGGGCCAATCAATGAGCAGTTCTTC
>TRBJ1-6|NA|TRBV7-6|NA
CASSLDGTWNSPLHF
TGTGCCAGCAGCTTAGATGGGACGTGGAATTCACCCCTCCACTTT
>TRBJ1-1|TRBD1|TRBV2|few
CASRDRGMNTEAFF
TGTGCCAGCAGGGACAGGGGAATGAACACTGAAGCTTTCTTT
>TRBJ2-5|TRBD1|TRBV7-6|NA
CASSLVGQGQETQYF
TGTGCCAGCAGCTTAGTGGGACAGGGGCAAGAGACCCAGTACTTC
>TRBJ2-3|NA|TRBV20-1|NA
CSARETGLRDTQYF
TGCAGTGCTAGAGAAACCGGGCTGAGAGATACGCAGTATTTT
>TRBJ2-3|TRBD2|TRBV7-3|NA
CASSARGGLLTDTQYF
TGTGCCAGCAGCGCTCGTGGGGGACTACTCACAGATACGCAGTATTTT
>TRBJ2-1|TRBD1|TRBV29-1|few
CSAGTGGQDEQFF
TGCAGCGCCGGGACAGGGGGCCAGGATGAGCAGTTCTTC
>TRBJ2-3|NA|TRBV9|few
CASSVRQFTDTQYF
TGTGCCAGCAGCGTACGACAGTTCACAGATACGCAGTATTTT
>TRBJ2-2|NA|TRBV12-3/TRBV12-4|NA
CASVSVPNTGELFF
TGTGCCAGCGTGTCCGTCCCGAACACCGGGGAGCTGTTTTTT
>TRBJ2-1|TRBD2|TRBV5-1|many
CASSFLTSGNYNEQFF
TGCGCCAGCAGCTTCCTAACTAGCGGCAACTACAATGAGCAGTTCTTC
>TRBJ1-6|NA|TRBV5-4|few
CASSSPTDNSPLHF
TGTGCCAGCAGTTCGCCTACAGACAATTCACCCCTCCACTTT
>TRBJ2-2|NA|TRBV5-1|many
CASSLLQANTGELFF
TGCGCCAGCAGCTTACTACAGGCGAACACCGGGGAGCTGTTTTTT
>TRBJ2-7|TRBD1|TRBV20-1|few
CSGQGARAGSYEQYF
TGCAGTGGACAGGGGGCTCGTGCGGGGTCCTACGAGCAGTACTTC
>TRBJ1-1|TRBD1|TRBV9|NA
CASSADRQTEAFF
TGTGCCAGCAGCGCGGACAGGCAGACTGAAGCTTTCTTT
>TRBJ2-2|NA|TRBV6-2/TRBV6-3|many
CASSYPRRGHPTGELFF
TGTGCCAGCAGTTACCCACGGAGGGGGCACCCCACCGGGGAGCTGTTTTTT
>TRBJ2-3|TRBD2|TRBV20-1|many
CSARDPGGRAGDTQYF
TGCAGTGCTAGAGATCCTGGCGGGAGGGCCGGAGATACGCAGTATTTT
>TRBJ2-2|NA|TRBV12-5|few
CASVRDGDTGELFF
TGTGCTAGTGTCCGGGACGGGGACACCGGGGAGCTGTTTTTT